Reported below is one T cell receptor beta chain. It was CD45RO-negative cells, positively selected for CCR7, that made up naive CD8 cells, with terminally differentiated effector memory CD45RA+ cells excluded. The table came from immunoSEQ multiplex PCR; TCRdb's copy has only in-frame clones and leaves some out. The sample has hundreds of thousands of clones, 95% to 97% seen once; the top ten hold under 0.3%. The sample is drawn from a study of shared clonotypes between healthy human individuals. The CDR3 runs to 14 residues. From germline, CDR1 is KGHSH and CDR2 LQKENI. V lost 1 base, J lost 5 bases, and 11 bases lay in between.

This receptor was obtained from a young man in good health. Sequences were obtained from naive CD8+ T cells sorted from blood. J is TRBJ2-5 and V is TRBV18; D might be TRBD2 (6 bases). As DNA, the CDR3 is TGTGCCAGCTCACCACAAAGGGAGGTCGAGACCCAGTACTTC. It encodes CASSPQREVETQYF.